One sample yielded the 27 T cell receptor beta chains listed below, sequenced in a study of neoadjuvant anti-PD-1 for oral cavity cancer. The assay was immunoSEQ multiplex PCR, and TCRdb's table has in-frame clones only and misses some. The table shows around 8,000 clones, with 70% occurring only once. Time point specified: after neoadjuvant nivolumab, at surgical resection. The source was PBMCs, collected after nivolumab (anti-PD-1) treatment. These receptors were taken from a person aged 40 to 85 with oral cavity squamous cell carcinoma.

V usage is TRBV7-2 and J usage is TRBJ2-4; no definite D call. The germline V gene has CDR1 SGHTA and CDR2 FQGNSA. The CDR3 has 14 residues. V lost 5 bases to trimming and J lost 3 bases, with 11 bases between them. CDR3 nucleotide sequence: TGTGCCAGCAGCCATCAGGAAGGCAAAAACATTCAGTACTTC. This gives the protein CASSHQEGKNIQYF.

In nucleotides, the CDR3 is TGTGCCAGCAGTTTAGGGGGAGGGGGTTATGTGCAGTACTTC. Translated, it gives CASSLGGGGYVQYF. The rearrangement uses TRBV28 and TRBJ2-7; D may be TRBD2 (7 bases). CDR1 MDHEN and CDR2 SYDVKM come from the germline V gene. Trimming pared 2 bases from V and 9 bases from J, leaving 17 bases between. The CDR3 totals 14 residues.

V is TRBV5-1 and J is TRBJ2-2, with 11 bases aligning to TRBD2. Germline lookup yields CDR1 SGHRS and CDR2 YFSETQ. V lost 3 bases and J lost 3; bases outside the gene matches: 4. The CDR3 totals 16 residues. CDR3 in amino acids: CASSSLAGAYTGELFF. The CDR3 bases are TGCGCCAGCAGCTCACTAGCGGGGGCCTACACCGGGGAGCTGTTTTTT.

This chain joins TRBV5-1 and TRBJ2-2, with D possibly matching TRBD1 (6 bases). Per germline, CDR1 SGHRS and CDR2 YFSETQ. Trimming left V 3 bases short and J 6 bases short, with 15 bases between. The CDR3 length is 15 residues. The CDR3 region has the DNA TGCGCCAGCAGCTATATGCAACAGGGTGCCGGGGAGCTGTTTTTT. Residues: CASSYMQQGAGELFF.

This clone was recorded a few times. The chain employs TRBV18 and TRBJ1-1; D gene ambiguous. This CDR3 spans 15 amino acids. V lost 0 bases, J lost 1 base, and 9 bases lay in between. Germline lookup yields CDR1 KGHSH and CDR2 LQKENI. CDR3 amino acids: CASSPPVRGNTEAFF. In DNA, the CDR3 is TGTGCCAGCTCACCACCGGTCCGTGGGAACACTGAAGCTTTCTTT.

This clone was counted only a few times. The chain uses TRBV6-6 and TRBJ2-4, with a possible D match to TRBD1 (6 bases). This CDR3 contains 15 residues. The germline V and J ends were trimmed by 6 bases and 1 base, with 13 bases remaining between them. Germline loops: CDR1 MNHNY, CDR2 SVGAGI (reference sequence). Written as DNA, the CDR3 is TGTGCCAGCAGCTCCTTCACAGGGGCCAAAAACATTCAGTACTTC. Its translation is CASSSFTGAKNIQYF.

For the CDR3, the DNA is TGTGCCAGCAGTGAAGCGCTTGGACAACCTTACACTGAAGCTTTCTTT. Residues: CASSEALGQPYTEAFF. The chain links TRBV6-1 to TRBJ1-1, with a weak D call TRBD1 (5 bases). This CDR3 has 16 amino acids. Between the trimmed V and J ends, which lost 0 bases and 3 bases, there was a span of 14 bases. The germline CDR1 and CDR2 sequences are MNHNS and SASEGT.

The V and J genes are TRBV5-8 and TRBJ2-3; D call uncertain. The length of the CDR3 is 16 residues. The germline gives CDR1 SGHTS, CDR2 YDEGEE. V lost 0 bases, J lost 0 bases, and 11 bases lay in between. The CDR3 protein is CASSLGTKISTDTQYF. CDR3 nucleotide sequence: TGTGCCAGCAGCTTGGGGACCAAGATAAGCACAGATACGCAGTATTTT.

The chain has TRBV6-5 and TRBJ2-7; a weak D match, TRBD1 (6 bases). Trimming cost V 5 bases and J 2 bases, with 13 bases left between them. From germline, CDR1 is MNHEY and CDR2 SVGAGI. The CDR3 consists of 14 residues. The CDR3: CASSLDRFPYEQYF. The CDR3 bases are TGTGCCAGCAGTCTGGACAGATTCCCCTACGAGCAGTACTTC.

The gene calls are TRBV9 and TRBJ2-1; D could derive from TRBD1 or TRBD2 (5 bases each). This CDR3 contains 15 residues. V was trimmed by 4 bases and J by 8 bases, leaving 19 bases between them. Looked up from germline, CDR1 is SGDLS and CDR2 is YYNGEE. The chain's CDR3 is CASSSKREGAYEQFF. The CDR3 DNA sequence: TGTGCCAGCAGCTCAAAGAGGGAAGGGGCATATGAGCAGTTCTTC.

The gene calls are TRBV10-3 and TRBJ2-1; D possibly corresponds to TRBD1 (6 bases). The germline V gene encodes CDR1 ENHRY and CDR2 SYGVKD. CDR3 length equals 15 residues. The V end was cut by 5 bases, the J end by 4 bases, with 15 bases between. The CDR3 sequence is CAISLQGRGYNEQFF. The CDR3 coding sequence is TGTGCCATCAGTTTACAGGGAAGAGGATACAATGAGCAGTTCTTC.

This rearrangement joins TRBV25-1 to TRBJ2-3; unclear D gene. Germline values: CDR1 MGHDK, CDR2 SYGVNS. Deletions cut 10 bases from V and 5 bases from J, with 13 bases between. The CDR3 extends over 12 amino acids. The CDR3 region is CATGTPEDTQYF. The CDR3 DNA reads TGTGCCACCGGTACCCCCGAAGATACGCAGTATTTT.

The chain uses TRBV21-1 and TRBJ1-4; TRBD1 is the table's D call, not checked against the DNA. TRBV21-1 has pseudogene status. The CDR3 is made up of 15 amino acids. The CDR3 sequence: CASAWYRTTNEKLFF. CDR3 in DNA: TGTGCCAGCGCCTGGTACAGAACAACTAATGAAAAACTGTTTTTT.

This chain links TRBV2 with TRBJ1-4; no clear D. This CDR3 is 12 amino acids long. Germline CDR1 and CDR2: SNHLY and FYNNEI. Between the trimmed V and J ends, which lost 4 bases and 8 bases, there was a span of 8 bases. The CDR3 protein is CASSVAGEKLFF. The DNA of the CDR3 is TGTGCCAGCAGTGTGGCCGGGGAAAAACTGTTTTTT.

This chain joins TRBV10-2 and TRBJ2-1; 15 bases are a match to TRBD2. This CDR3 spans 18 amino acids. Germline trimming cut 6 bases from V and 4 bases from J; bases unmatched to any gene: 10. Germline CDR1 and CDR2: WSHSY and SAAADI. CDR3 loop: CASRMGTSGGPRYNEQFF. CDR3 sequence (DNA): TGCGCCAGCAGGATGGGGACTAGCGGGGGGCCCAGGTACAATGAGCAGTTCTTC.

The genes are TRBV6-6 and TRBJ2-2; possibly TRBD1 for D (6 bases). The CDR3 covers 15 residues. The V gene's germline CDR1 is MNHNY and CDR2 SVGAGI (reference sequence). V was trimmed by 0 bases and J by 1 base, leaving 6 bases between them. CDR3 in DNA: TGTGCCAGCAGTTACTCCAGGGGGAACACCGGGGAGCTGTTTTTT. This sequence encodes CASSYSRGNTGELFF.

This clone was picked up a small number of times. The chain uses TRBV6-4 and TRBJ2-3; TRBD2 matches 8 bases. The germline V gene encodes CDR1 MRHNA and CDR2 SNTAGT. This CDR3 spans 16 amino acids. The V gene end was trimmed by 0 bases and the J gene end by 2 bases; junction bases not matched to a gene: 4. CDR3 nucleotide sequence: TGTGCCAGCAGTGACTCGGCGGGGGGCTCCACAGATACGCAGTATTTT. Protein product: CASSDSAGGSTDTQYF.

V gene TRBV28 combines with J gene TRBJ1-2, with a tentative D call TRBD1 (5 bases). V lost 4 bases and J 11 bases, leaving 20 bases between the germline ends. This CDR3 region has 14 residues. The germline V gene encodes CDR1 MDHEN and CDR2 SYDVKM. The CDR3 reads CASSSRDRESRYTF. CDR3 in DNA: TGTGCCAGCAGTTCCCGGGACCGAGAGTCTCGGTACACCTTC.

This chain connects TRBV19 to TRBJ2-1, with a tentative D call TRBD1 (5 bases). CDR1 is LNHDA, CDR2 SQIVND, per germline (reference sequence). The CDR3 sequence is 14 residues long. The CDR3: CATSGSSRNNEQFF. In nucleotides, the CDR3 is TGTGCTACCTCAGGGTCCAGCAGAAACAATGAGCAGTTCTTC.

CDR3 nucleotide sequence: TGTGCCAGCAGAGCCAGCGGGGGGCCCGAGTGGACGCAGTATTTT. As protein: CASRASGGPEWTQYF. The rearrangement links TRBV5-4 to TRBJ2-3, with 9 bases identical to TRBD2. Germline assignment: CDR1 SGHNT and CDR2 YYREEE (reference sequence). Unmatched junction bases numbered 13, after V lost 5 bases and J lost 9 bases. The CDR3 extends over 15 amino acids.

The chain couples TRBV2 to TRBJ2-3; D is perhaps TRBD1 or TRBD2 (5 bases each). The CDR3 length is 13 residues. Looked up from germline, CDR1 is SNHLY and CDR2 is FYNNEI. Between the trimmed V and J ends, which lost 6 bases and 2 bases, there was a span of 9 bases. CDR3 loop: CASSGTFTDTQYF. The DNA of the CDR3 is TGTGCCAGCAGCGGGACCTTCACAGATACGCAGTATTTT.

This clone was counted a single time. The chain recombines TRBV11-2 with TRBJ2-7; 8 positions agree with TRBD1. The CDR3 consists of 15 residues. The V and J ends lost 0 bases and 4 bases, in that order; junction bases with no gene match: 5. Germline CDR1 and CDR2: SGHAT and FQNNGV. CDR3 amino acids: CASSLDEGQEYEQYF. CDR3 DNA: TGTGCCAGCAGCTTAGATGAGGGACAGGAGTACGAGCAGTACTTC.

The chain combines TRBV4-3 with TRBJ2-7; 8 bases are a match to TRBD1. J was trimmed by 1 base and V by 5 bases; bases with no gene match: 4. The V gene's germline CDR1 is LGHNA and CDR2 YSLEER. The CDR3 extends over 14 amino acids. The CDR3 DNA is TGCGCCAGCAGCTCAACAGGGGGTTCCTACGAGCAGTACTTC. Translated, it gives CASSSTGGSYEQYF.

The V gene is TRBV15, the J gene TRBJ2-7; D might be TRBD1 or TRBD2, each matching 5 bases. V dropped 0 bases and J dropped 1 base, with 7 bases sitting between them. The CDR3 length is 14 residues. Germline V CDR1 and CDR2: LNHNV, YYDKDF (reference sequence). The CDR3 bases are TGTGCCACCAGCAGAGATGAGGGGTCCTACGAGCAGTACTTC. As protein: CATSRDEGSYEQYF. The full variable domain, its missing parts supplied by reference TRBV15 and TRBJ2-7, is DAMVIQNPRYQVTQFGKPVTLSCSQTLNHNVMYWYQQKSSQAPKLLFHYYDKDFNNEADTPDNFQSRRPNTSFCFLDIRSPGLGDTAMYLCATSRDEGSYEQYFGPGTRLTVT.

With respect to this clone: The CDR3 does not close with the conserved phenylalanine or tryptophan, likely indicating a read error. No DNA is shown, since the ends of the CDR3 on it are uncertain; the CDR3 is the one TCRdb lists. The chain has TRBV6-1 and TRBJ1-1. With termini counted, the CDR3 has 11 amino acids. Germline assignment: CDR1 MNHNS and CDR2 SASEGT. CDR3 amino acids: CASSERRSGVY.

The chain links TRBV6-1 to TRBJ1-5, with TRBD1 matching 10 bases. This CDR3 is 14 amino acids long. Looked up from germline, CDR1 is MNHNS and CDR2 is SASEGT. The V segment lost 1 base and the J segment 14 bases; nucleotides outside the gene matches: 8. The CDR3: CASSEVSPGTGEHF. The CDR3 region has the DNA TGTGCCAGCAGTGAAGTCAGCCCCGGGACAGGGGAGCATTTT.

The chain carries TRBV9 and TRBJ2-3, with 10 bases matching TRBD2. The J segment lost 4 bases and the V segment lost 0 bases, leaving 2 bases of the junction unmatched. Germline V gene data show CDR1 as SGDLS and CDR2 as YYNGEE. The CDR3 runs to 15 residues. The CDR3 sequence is CASSVAAGGPDTQYF. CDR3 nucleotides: TGTGCCAGCAGCGTAGCAGCGGGGGGGCCAGATACGCAGTATTTT.